The T cell receptor (beta chain) under discussion was sequenced for a study of T cell repertoires in cytomegalovirus infection. At the level of the study: An indication of both CMV infection and matching HLA type came from public TCR beta signatures. Study results and caveats: The ex vivo response showed dominance by HLA-C-restricted CMV-specific TCR beta clonotypes.

Germline lookup yields CDR1 SGHAT and CDR2 FQNNGV. CDR3 size: 16 residues. V was trimmed by 4 bases and J by 5 bases, leaving 20 bases between them. Points on this clonotype: The target antigen is unknown.

Each CDR3 protein gets one entry after TCRdb re-called the reads with MiXCR. The top ten clones hold less than 15% of a sample with approximately 500,000 distinct CDR3 sequences, around 27% of them seen once. The clonotype originates from a human donor in good health (CMV status not recorded). Some clones in this sample may be carry-over from other donors' samples. V is TRBV11-2 and J is TRBJ2-5, with D possibly TRBD2 on 6 matching bases. The material sequenced was PBMCs. The CDR3: CASSSLFGGTGETQYF. As DNA, the CDR3 is TGTGCCAGCAGCTCGTTATTTGGAGGGACGGGGGAGACCCAGTACTTC.